This entry lists 7 T cell receptor delta chains sequenced from one sample in a study of gamma-delta chains in newborns, infants, children. With CATT, TCRdb re-called clones from the reads. In the table there are some 5,500 delta-chain clones, 0.42% of which are singletons. Sequencing was carried out using blood. These TCRs come from a child who was a newborn, infant or young child, either healthy, febrile or measles-vaccinated (not recorded which).

This clone was seen more than once but under ten times. This could be a read error, since a much larger clone is one nucleotide away. The same CDR3 is also encoded by other DNA sequences in this sample. The CDR3 nucleotides are TGCGCCTGTGACACCTGGGGGATGGTCTCCAGCTCCTGGGACACCCGACAGATGTTTTTC. It translates to CACDTWGMVSSSWDTRQMFF. The rearrangement uses TRDV2 and TRDJ3, with 9 bases aligning to TRDD3. The germline gives CDR1 GEAIGNYY, CDR2 EKD. The CDR3 length is 20 residues.

About this clone itself: This DNA's translation and the protein TCRdb lists, from a much larger clone, do not match at residue 8, likely due to a read error; the protein shown is translated from the DNA. The chain is built from TRDV2 and TRDJ2; TRDD3 agrees at 8 bases. After removal of 2 bases from V and 4 bases from J, the junction contained 5 bases not matched to a gene. Looked up from germline, CDR1 is GEAIGNYY and CDR2 is EKD. The CDR3 contains 15 residues. The CDR3 bases are TGTGCCTGTGACATACTGGGGGGTACGACAGCACAACTCTTCTTT. Its translation: CACDILGGTTAQLFF.

This clone was seen more than once but under ten times. Just one base apart from a much larger clone, this may be a read error. This sample includes further DNA sequences coding for the same CDR3. The chain employs TRDV2 and TRDJ3; 7 bases are shared with TRDD3. The CDR3 length is 21 residues. V lost 7 bases and J lost 0; bases outside the gene matches: 20. Germline loops: CDR1 GEAIGNYY, CDR2 EKD. CDR3: CACDSLLGVSPNSWDTRQMFF. CDR3 nucleotide sequence: TGTGCCTGCGACTCTTTGCTGGGGGTTAGCCCCAACTCCTGGGACACCCGACAGATGTTTTTC.

With regard to this clone: This may stem from a read error, because a much larger clone lies one nucleotide away. The CDR3 reads CACDTVLGDILGSWDTRQMFF. CDR3 sequence (DNA): TGTGCCTGTGACACCGTACTGGGGGATATTTTGGGCTCCTGGGACACCCGACAGATGTTTTTC. The chain carries TRDV2 and TRDJ3, with 11 bases identical to TRDD3. Germline lookup yields CDR1 GEAIGNYY and CDR2 EKD. The CDR3 sequence is 21 residues long. J gave up 0 bases and V 0 bases, and 9 bases lay outside the gene matches.

With respect to this clone: This likely traces to a read error, being one base from a far larger clone. CDR3 sequence reads: CACDRTGGYISSWDARQMFF. CDR3 coding DNA: TGTGCCTGTGACAGGACTGGGGGATACATAAGCTCCTGGGACGCCCGACAGATGTTTTTC. The chain has TRDV2 and TRDJ3, with TRDD3 matching 12 bases. CDR1 and CDR2 (germline): GEAIGNYY, EKD. CDR3 length: 20 residues.

This clone showed up just a few times. TCRdb's protein, taken from a much larger clone, differs from this DNA's translation at residue 5, likely owing to a read error; the protein displayed comes from the DNA. This chain joins TRDV3 and TRDJ1, with no clear D. The CDR3 runs 12 residues. Germline values: CDR1 TVYSNPD, CDR2 GDNSRS (reference sequence). Trimming left V 2 bases short and J 0 bases short, with 7 bases between. CDR3 in DNA: TGTGCCTTTTTGGAGGACACCGATAAACTCATCTTT. Its protein is CAFLEDTDKLIF.

Concerning this clone: This DNA's translation differs at residue 4 from TCRdb's protein, which comes from a much larger clone; a read error is likely, and the protein shown is translated from the DNA. The CDR3 here is CACGILGDRLGDKLIF. As DNA, the CDR3 is TGTGCCTGTGGCATACTGGGGGATAGATTGGGCGATAAACTCATCTTC. This chain joins TRDV2 and TRDJ1; 11 bases agree with TRDD3. CDR3 length equals 16 residues. Germline V CDR1 and CDR2: GEAIGNYY, EKD.